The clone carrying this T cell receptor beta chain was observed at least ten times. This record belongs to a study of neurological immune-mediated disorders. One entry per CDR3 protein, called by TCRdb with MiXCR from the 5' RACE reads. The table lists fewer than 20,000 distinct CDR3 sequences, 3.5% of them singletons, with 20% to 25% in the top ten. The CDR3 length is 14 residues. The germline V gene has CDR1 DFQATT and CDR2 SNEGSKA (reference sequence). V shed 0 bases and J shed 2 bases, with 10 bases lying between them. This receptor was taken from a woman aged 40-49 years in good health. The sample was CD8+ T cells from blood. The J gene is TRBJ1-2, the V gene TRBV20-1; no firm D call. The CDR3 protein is CSARDTRENYGYTF. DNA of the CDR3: TGCAGTGCTAGAGATACCCGTGAGAACTATGGCTACACCTTC.